The rows below give T cell receptor beta chains drawn from one sample of a study of control samples from healthy donors and cancer patients. Clones were read by immunoSEQ multiplex PCR, and TCRdb kept only the in-frame ones, dropping some. This table holds about 170,000 clones, roughly 89% found once. Sequencing was carried out using blood. These receptor sequences come from a woman aged 25 to 39 in good health. The CDR3 runs from the conserved cysteine through the conserved F or W. The D gene is left open where the match is weak. Clone size is shown for a subset of rows, as once, few, many or a class of expanded clone.

d_gene: .
abundance: .
j_gene: TRBJ1-1
v_gene: TRBV5-1
len: 14
CDR3aa: CASSLPGVGTEAFF
CDR3nt: TGCGCCAGCAGCTTGCCGGGGGTGGGGACTGAAGCTTTCTTT

d_gene: .
abundance: .
j_gene: TRBJ1-1
v_gene: TRBV4-1
len: 15
CDR3aa: CASSQEGDGNTEAFF
CDR3nt: TGCGCCAGCAGCCAAGAAGGGGACGGGAACACTGAAGCTTTCTTT

d_gene: .
abundance: .
j_gene: TRBJ2-1
v_gene: TRBV30
len: 15
CDR3aa: CAWSGGSNAYNEQFF
CDR3nt: TGTGCCTGGAGTGGGGGCAGTAACGCTTACAATGAGCAGTTCTTC

d_gene: .
abundance: .
j_gene: TRBJ2-3
v_gene: TRBV11-3
len: 14
CDR3aa: CASSLDASTDTQYF
CDR3nt: TGTGCCAGCAGCTTAGATGCTAGCACAGATACGCAGTATTTT

d_gene: .
abundance: .
j_gene: TRBJ2-4
v_gene: TRBV28
len: 13
CDR3aa: CASSLPGVGIQYF
CDR3nt: TGTGCCAGCAGCCTCCCGGGGGTGGGCATTCAGTACTTC

d_gene: .
abundance: .
j_gene: TRBJ1-1
v_gene: TRBV7-9
len: 13
CDR3aa: CASSLQENTEAFF
CDR3nt: TGTGCCAGCAGCTTGCAGGAGAACACTGAAGCTTTCTTT

d_gene: TRBD1
abundance: .
j_gene: TRBJ1-1
v_gene: TRBV9
len: 14
CDR3aa: CASSKTGGKTEAFF
CDR3nt: TGTGCCAGCAGCAAGACAGGGGGCAAGACTGAAGCTTTCTTT

d_gene: TRBD1
abundance: .
j_gene: TRBJ2-5
v_gene: TRBV18
len: 13
CDR3aa: CASSPQTGETQYF
CDR3nt: TGTGCCAGCTCACCCCAGACAGGGGAGACCCAGTACTTC

d_gene: .
abundance: once
j_gene: TRBJ1-4
v_gene: TRBV18
len: 15
CDR3aa: CASSPPGGYGEKLFF
CDR3nt: TGTGCCAGCTCACCACCGGGAGGGTATGGGGAAAAACTGTTTTTT

d_gene: TRBD1
abundance: .
j_gene: TRBJ1-1
v_gene: TRBV19
len: 14
CDR3aa: CASSPGQENTEAFF
CDR3nt: TGTGCCAGTAGTCCGGGACAGGAGAACACTGAAGCTTTCTTT

d_gene: .
abundance: .
j_gene: TRBJ1-1
v_gene: TRBV6-5
len: 13
CDR3aa: CASSYSIITEAFF
CDR3nt: TGTGCCAGCAGTTACTCGATAATCACTGAAGCTTTCTTT

d_gene: .
abundance: .
j_gene: TRBJ1-2
v_gene: TRBV13
len: 14
CDR3aa: CASSLGTATYGYTF
CDR3nt: TGTGCCAGCAGCTTAGGGACAGCCACCTATGGCTACACCTTC

d_gene: TRBD1
abundance: .
j_gene: TRBJ2-7
v_gene: TRBV25-1
len: 15
CDR3aa: CASSESGGRSYEQYF
CDR3nt: TGTGCCAGCAGTGAATCAGGGGGCAGGTCCTACGAGCAGTACTTC

d_gene: TRBD1
abundance: .
j_gene: TRBJ1-2
v_gene: TRBV30
len: 15
CDR3aa: CAWSIPRQGRYGYTF
CDR3nt: TGTGCCTGGAGTATACCTCGACAGGGTAGATATGGCTACACCTTC

d_gene: TRBD1
abundance: .
j_gene: TRBJ2-1
v_gene: TRBV6-4
len: 14
CDR3aa: CASSSSGQNNEQFF
CDR3nt: TGTGCCAGCAGTTCCTCGGGACAGAACAATGAGCAGTTCTTC

d_gene: .
abundance: .
j_gene: TRBJ1-2
v_gene: TRBV3-1/TRBV3-2
len: 13
CDR3aa: CASSPRDGYGYTF
CDR3nt: TGTGCCAGCAGCCCCCGGGACGGCTATGGCTACACCTTC